The T cell receptor beta chain described here comes from a study of cytomegalovirus exposure and HLA in healthy donors. Points from the study as a whole: The study designated some 180 TCR beta chains cytomegalovirus-associated. As a later analysis revealed, the rate of TCR association differed by HLA locus, with DRB1 most and HLA-C fewest.

Amplification used 60 Vbeta primers and 13 Jbeta primers. Measured with immunoSEQ multiplex PCR; TCRdb has only the in-frame clones, and not every one. The table lists about 160,000 clones, roughly 84% of them singletons, with around 1.9% in the top ten. A note on this clone: The antigen remains unidentified.

V lost 6 bases, J lost 4 bases, and 12 bases lay in between. CDR1 and CDR2 (germline): ENHRY, SYGVKD. The CDR3 is made up of 13 amino acids. This clonotype was obtained from a man aged 18-30 years in good health and CMV-seronegative. Specimen: PBMCs. The chain recombines TRBV10-3 with TRBJ2-5; D may be TRBD2 (6 bases). The CDR3 region is CAIRGGGGETQYF. The CDR3 bases are TGTGCCATCAGGGGGGGAGGAGGAGAGACCCAGTACTTC.